The entry below describes one T cell receptor beta chain. Its specificity is unknown. Per the germline V gene, CDR1 is MGHRA and CDR2 is YSYEKL. V dropped 2 bases and J dropped 7; count of bases not matched to a gene: 7. The CDR3 totals 16 residues. This sample was included in a study of long-term antiretroviral therapy in people with HIV. Study outcomes and limitations: Controls had broader CDR3 length ranges than HIV repertoires did.

Investigators performed immunoSEQ version v3.0 at survey level. Data came from immunoSEQ multiplex PCR; TCRdb stores just in-frame clones and leaves some out. The data show tens of thousands of clones, with approximately 77% seen just once and about 10% held by the top ten. The specimen comprised unsorted PBMCs, sampled less than 2.5 years after starting antiretroviral therapy. This clonotype was obtained from a man in his forties with HIV. V and J are TRBV4-1 and TRBJ1-5; the match to TRBD1 covers 11 bases. CDR3 DNA: TGCGCCAGCAGCCAACGGACAGGGGGCGTTTTACAGCCCCAGCATTTT. Protein: CASSQRTGGVLQPQHF.